This T cell receptor (beta chain) was sequenced during a study of patients and donors after allogeneic stem cell transplantation. MiXCR was run by TCRdb on the RT-PCR reads, yielding one entry per CDR3 protein. This table holds over 150,000 distinct CDR3 sequences, approximately 30% found once. This clonotype was detected a few times. The sequence was collected from a human donor who was either an allogeneic HSCT recipient or a stem cell or donor lymphocyte infusion donor (not recorded which). It is not recorded whose cells these are; they may come from a transplant donor. The source material was blood, either unsorted or a sorted T cell fraction (not recorded which).

For the CDR3, the DNA is TGTGCCAGCAGTTTCCGGGATAGTAGCAATCAGCCCCAGCATTTT. Its protein product is CASSFRDSSNQPQHF. The chain uses TRBV12-3 or TRBV12-4 and TRBJ1-5, with D unresolved. The germline V and J ends were trimmed by 3 bases and 0 bases, with 9 bases remaining between them. There are 15 residues in the CDR3.